Following are 10 T cell receptor beta chains from one sample sequenced in a study of blood T cell repertoires in COVID-19. The method was immunoSEQ multiplex PCR; TCRdb's version includes in-frame clones alone and lacks a portion of them. The sample shows about 230,000 clones, over 80% of them seen only once. Input material: peripheral blood. Every receptor here comes from a middle-aged man with acute or convalescent COVID-19.

This rearrangement joins TRBV7-2 to TRBJ2-1; D might be TRBD2 (5 bases). With 1 base removed from V and 3 bases from J, the gap between germline ends came to 13 bases. This CDR3 is built from 16 residues. Germline-derived CDR1 and CDR2 are SGHTA and FQGNSA. This chain's CDR3 is CASSLEAGSNYNEQFF. The CDR3 nucleotides are TGTGCCAGCAGCTTAGAGGCGGGCAGTAACTACAATGAGCAGTTCTTC.

This rearrangement joins TRBV10-3 to TRBJ1-6, with TRBD1 as a possible D gene (6 bases). The CDR3 is 16 amino acids. Trimming shortened V by 2 bases and J by 3 bases, and 11 bases separated the two germline ends. Per germline, CDR1 ENHRY and CDR2 SYGVKD. The chain's CDR3 is CAISEAGRGYNSPLHF. CDR3 DNA sequence: TGTGCCATCAGTGAGGCGGGCAGGGGCTATAATTCACCCCTCCACTTT.

The chain combines TRBV14 with TRBJ2-6, with unresolved D. Trimming cost V 0 bases and J 3 bases, with 3 bases left between them. Germline loops: CDR1 SGHDN, CDR2 FVKESK. The CDR3 sequence is 14 residues long. The CDR3 loop reads CASSQDLGANVLTF. For the CDR3, the DNA is TGTGCCAGCAGCCAAGATCTTGGGGCCAACGTCCTGACTTTC.

This chain joins TRBV30 and TRBJ1-1; 10 nucleotides line up with TRBD1. The CDR3 length is 17 residues. Germline V CDR1 and CDR2: GTSNPN, SVGIG (reference sequence). J gave up 3 bases and V 4 bases, and 14 bases lay outside the gene matches. This CDR3 is CAWNRDRGFTGDTEAFF. CDR3 in DNA: TGTGCCTGGAACCGGGACAGGGGTTTTACGGGTGACACTGAAGCTTTCTTT.

The rearrangement links TRBV19 to TRBJ1-1, with a possible D match to TRBD1 (5 bases). Deletions cut 7 bases from V and 2 bases from J, with 14 bases between. The length of the CDR3 is 14 residues. Germline lookup yields CDR1 LNHDA and CDR2 SQIVND (reference sequence). The CDR3 nucleotides read TGTGCCAGTAAGGGGAGGTCGTTAAACACTGAAGCTTTCTTT. Its translation: CASKGRSLNTEAFF.

This clone was seen just once. This rearrangement joins TRBV5-6 to TRBJ2-6; possible D gene TRBD2, 7 bases. The CDR3 consists of 19 residues. Trimming took 6 bases from V and 0 from J, leaving 22 bases between them. Looked up from germline, CDR1 is SGHDT and CDR2 is YYEEEE. The CDR3 region has the DNA TGTGCCAGCATCAGGACGCGTGGGGGGGGCCCCTCTGGGGCCAACGTCCTGACTTTC. Translation gives CASIRTRGGGPSGANVLTF.

This chain uses TRBV24-1 with TRBJ2-3; 7 nucleotides match TRBD2. Germline CDR1 and CDR2: KGHDR and SFDVKD. After removal of 3 bases from V and 0 bases from J, the junction contained 5 bases not matched to a gene. The CDR3 extends over 16 amino acids. In DNA, the CDR3 is TGTGCCACCAGTGATGACCTTAGCGGGAGCACAGATACGCAGTATTTT. Its protein is CATSDDLSGSTDTQYF.

This rearrangement joins TRBV6-5 to TRBJ1-2; D is uncertain. The length of the CDR3 is 14 residues. V gave up 2 bases and J gave up 2 bases, with 9 bases separating them. Per germline, CDR1 MNHEY and CDR2 SVGAGI. This CDR3 reads CASSYDNRNYGYTF. Written as DNA, the CDR3 is TGTGCCAGCAGTTACGACAATAGAAACTATGGCTACACCTTC.

V and J are TRBV27 and TRBJ2-1; perhaps TRBD2 as D (6 bases). The CDR3 runs 15 residues. From germline, CDR1 is MNHEY and CDR2 SMNVEV (reference sequence). Trimming took 2 bases from V and 9 from J, leaving 17 bases between them. CDR3 in amino acids: CASSLGTRQGFEQFF. The CDR3 coding sequence is TGTGCCAGCAGTTTAGGGACTCGCCAGGGTTTTGAGCAGTTCTTC.

The V and J genes are TRBV5-1 and TRBJ1-4; 8 bases agree with TRBD1. The length of the CDR3 is 14 residues. V trimming: 6 bases; J trimming: 8 bases; junction bases outside the gene matches: 9. Germline V gives CDR1 SGHRS, CDR2 YFSETQ. CDR3 protein: CASTETGQEEKLFF. DNA of the CDR3: TGCGCCAGCACCGAGACGGGACAGGAAGAAAAACTGTTTTTT.